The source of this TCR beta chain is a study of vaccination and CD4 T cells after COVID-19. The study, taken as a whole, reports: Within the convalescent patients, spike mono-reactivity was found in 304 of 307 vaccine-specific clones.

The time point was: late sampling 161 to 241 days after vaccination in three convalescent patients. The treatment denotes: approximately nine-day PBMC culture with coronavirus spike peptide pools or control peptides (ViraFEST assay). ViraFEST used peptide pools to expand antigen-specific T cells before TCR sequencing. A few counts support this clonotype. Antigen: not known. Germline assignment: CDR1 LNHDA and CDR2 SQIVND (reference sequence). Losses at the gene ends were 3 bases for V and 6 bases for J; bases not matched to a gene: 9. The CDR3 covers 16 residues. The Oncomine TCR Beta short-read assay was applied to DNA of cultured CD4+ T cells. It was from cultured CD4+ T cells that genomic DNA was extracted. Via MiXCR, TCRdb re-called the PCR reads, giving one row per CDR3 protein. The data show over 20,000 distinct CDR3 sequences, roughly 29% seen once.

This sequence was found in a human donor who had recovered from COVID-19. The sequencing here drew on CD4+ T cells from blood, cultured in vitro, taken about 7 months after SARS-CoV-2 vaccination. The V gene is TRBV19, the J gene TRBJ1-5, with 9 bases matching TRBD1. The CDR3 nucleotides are TGTGCCAGTAGTATGTGGGACAGGGTCGTAGGTCAGCCCCAGCATTTT. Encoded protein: CASSMWDRVVGQPQHF.